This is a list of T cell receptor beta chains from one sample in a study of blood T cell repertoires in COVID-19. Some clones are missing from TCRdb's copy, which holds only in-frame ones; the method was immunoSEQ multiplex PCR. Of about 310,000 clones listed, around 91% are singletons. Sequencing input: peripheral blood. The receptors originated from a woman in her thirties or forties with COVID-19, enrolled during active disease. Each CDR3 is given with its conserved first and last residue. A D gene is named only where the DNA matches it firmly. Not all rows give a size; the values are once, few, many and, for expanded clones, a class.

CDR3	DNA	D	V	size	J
CASSPSENTEAFF	TGTGCTAGCAGCCCGTCTGAGAATACTGAAGCTTTCTTT	.	TRBV7-7	.	TRBJ1-1
CASSKGTGQENEAFF	TGTGCCAGCTCAAAAGGGACGGGACAGGAAAATGAAGCTTTCTTT	TRBD1	TRBV18	few	TRBJ1-1
CASSLSPRGTQYF	TGTGCCAGCAGCTTATCCCCAAGAGGTACGCAGTATTTT	.	TRBV7-3	.	TRBJ2-3
CASSIRQSTGELFF	TGTGCCAGCAGTATTCGACAGAGCACCGGGGAGCTGTTTTTT	.	TRBV27	.	TRBJ2-2
CASSPTGVGYTF	TGTGCCAGCAGCCCGACAGGGGTTGGCTACACCTTC	TRBD1	TRBV9	.	TRBJ1-2
CASSSWTGDMNTEAFF	TGTGCCAGCAGCTCCTGGACAGGAGACATGAACACTGAAGCTTTCTTT	TRBD1	TRBV7-9	.	TRBJ1-1
CSVAPSGEQYF	TGCAGCGTTGCCCCTTCGGGCGAGCAGTACTTC	.	TRBV29-1	.	TRBJ2-7
CAGTGQGFGYTF	TGTGCCGGGACTGGGCAGGGTTTTGGCTACACCTTC	.	TRBV30	once	TRBJ1-2
CASSQRHQQFF	TGTGCCAGCAGTCAGAGACACCAGCAGTTCTTC	.	TRBV6-2/TRBV6-3	.	TRBJ2-1
CASSLTKNREETQYF	TGTGCCAGTAGCTTAACCAAAAACAGGGAAGAGACCCAGTACTTC	.	TRBV19	.	TRBJ2-5
CATSDWTAGYTF	TGTGCCACCAGTGACTGGACAGCCGGCTACACCTTC	.	TRBV24-1	.	TRBJ1-2
CASAFGGSTTEAFF	TGTGCCAGCGCGTTTGGAGGTTCGACCACTGAAGCTTTCTTT	.	TRBV28	.	TRBJ1-1
CASSLALLAATHNEQFF	TGCGCCAGCAGCTTGGCCCTACTAGCGGCTACACACAATGAGCAGTTCTTC	TRBD2	TRBV5-1	.	TRBJ2-1
CASSFGSPNSPLHF	TGTGCCAGCAGCTTTGGGAGCCCCAATTCACCCCTCCACTTT	.	TRBV11-2	.	TRBJ1-6
CASSPSVTRNTIYF	TGTGCCAGCAGCCCGTCTGTGACTCGAAACACCATATATTTT	.	TRBV28	.	TRBJ1-3
CASSQQVDRVGNIQYF	TGTGCCAGCAGCCAACAAGTGGACAGGGTAGGAAACATTCAGTACTTC	TRBD1	TRBV11-2	.	TRBJ2-4
CASSRPGQGGQPQHF	TGTGCCAGCAGTCGTCCGGGACAGGGCGGTCAGCCCCAGCATTTT	TRBD1	TRBV28	.	TRBJ1-5
CASSQGLAASTDTQYF	TGCGCCAGCAGCCAGGGACTAGCGGCTAGCACAGATACGCAGTATTTT	TRBD2	TRBV4-3	.	TRBJ2-3